This T cell receptor beta chain came from a study of T cells in Graves' hyperthyroidism and ophthalmopathy. Whole-study context: Peripheral blood collection took place at initial diagnosis, before any treatment.

V lost 5 bases to trimming and J lost 4 bases, with 9 bases between them. The CDR3 totals 12 residues. Per the germline V gene, CDR1 is DFQATT and CDR2 is SNEGSKA (reference sequence). The CDR3 regions of TCR beta were amplified from RNA transcripts. HTBI primers drove first-round RT-PCR of the TCR CDR3. TCRdb redid the calling of the multiplex PCR reads with MiXCR, one entry per CDR3 protein. The table records about 300,000 distinct CDR3 sequences, roughly a fifth of them present only once. The sequence was collected from a man aged 45-60 years with Graves' ophthalmopathy. Source material: blood. The chain carries TRBV20-1 and TRBJ2-1, with D unclear. The CDR3 sequence: CSAPTDYNEQFF. The CDR3, as DNA: TGCAGTGCTCCGACCGATTACAATGAGCAGTTCTTC.